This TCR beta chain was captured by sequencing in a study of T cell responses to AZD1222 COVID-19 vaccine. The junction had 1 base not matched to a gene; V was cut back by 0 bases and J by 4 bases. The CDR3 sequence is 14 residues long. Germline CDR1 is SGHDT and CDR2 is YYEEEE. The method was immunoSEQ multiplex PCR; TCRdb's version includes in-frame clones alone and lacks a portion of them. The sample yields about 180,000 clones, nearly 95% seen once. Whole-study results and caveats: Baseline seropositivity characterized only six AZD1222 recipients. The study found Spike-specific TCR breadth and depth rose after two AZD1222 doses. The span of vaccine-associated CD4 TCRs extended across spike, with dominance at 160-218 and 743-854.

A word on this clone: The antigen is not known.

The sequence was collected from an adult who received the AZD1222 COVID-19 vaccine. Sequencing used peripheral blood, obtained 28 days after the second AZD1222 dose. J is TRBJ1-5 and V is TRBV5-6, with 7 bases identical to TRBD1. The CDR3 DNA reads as TGTGCCAGCAGCTTGGGGGGACAGAATCAGCCCCAGCATTTT. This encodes CASSLGGQNQPQHF.